This T cell receptor beta chain came from a study of cytomegalovirus exposure and HLA in healthy donors. The PCR was carried out with 60 Vbeta primers and 13 Jbeta primers. Sequencing was performed with immunoSEQ multiplex PCR; in TCRdb, only in-frame clones are kept and a portion is missing. The sample records fewer than 110,000 clones, 65% to 85% being singletons. Trimming cost V 4 bases and J 5 bases; bases outside gene matches: 5. Germline V gene sequence: CDR1 GTSNPN, CDR2 SVGIG (reference sequence). The CDR3 contains 13 residues. General study findings and limits: More clonal expansion characterized HLA-associated TCR beta chains than equally common others in a later analysis. Later analysis identified a missense DCLRE1C variant that was linked to TCR beta V- and J-gene trimming. According to a later analysis, donors in an Asian-associated ancestry cluster reportedly had fewer N-insertions than the roughly 720-donor mean.

Note on this clone: Antigen: not known.

The source of this sequence is a middle-aged man in good health and CMV-seronegative. The chain couples TRBV30 to TRBJ1-3; 7 bases fit TRBD1. The sample taken for sequencing was PBMCs. This CDR3 is CAWTRDRRNTIYF. The CDR3 nucleotides are TGTGCCTGGACCCGGGACAGAAGAAACACCATATATTTT. The whole variable domain, filled in from reference TRBV30 and TRBJ1-3, reads SQTIHQWPATLVQPVGSPLSLECTVEGTSNPNLYWYRQAAGRGLQLLFYSVGIGQISSEVPQNLSASRPQDRQFILSSKKLLLSDSGFYLCAWTRDRRNTIYFGEGSWLTVV.